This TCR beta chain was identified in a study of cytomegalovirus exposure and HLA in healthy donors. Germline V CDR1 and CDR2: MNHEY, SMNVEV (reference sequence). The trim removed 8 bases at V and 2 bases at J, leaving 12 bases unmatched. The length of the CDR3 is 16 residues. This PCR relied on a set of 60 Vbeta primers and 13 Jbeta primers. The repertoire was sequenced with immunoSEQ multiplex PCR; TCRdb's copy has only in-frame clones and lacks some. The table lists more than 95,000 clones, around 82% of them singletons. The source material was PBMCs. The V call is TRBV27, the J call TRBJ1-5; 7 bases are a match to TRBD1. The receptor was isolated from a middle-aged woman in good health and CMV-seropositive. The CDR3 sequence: CASSRFPTGGNQPQHF. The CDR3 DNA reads TGTGCCAGCTCCCGTTTCCCCACAGGGGGCAATCAGCCCCAGCATTTT.